This note documents a single T cell receptor (beta chain) sequence. What it binds is unknown. The sample belongs to a study of CXCR3-negative and CXCR3-positive naive CD8 T cells. General study findings and limits: Cryopreservation partially lowered CXCR3 expression, so most assays used fresh PBMCs. CXCR3-positive naive cells carried more hydrophobic TRB CDR3s than CXCR3-negative naive cells did. Similar TRBV-TRBJ usage was seen in naive cells (both CXCR3-negative and CXCR3-positive), but memory cells differed.

The study made its TRB cDNA libraries by 5' RACE, adding UMI labels. From its re-call of the 5' RACE reads, TCRdb lists each CDR3 protein once, without DNA. The sample table sets out 110,000 or so distinct CDR3 sequences. Sequences were obtained from naive CXCR3+ CD8+ T cells from blood. Subset defined: CD45RO-CCR7+CD27+CD95- naive CD8+ T cells expressing CXCR3 (TNR3+). The origin of this receptor is a human donor in good health. Some clones in this sample may be carry-over from other donors' samples.

CDR3 sequence: CSATRTSGCTYNEQFF. The chain joins TRBV20-1 to TRBJ2-1; TCRdb names TRBD2, which stays unverified in the absence of DNA. The CDR3 consists of 16 residues. CDR1 and CDR2 from the germline V gene are DFQATT and SNEGSKA (reference sequence).